The clone carrying this TCR beta chain was counted only a few times. Using its own MiXCR run on the 5' RACE reads, TCRdb lists one record per CDR3 protein. This table has some 290,000 distinct CDR3 sequences, approximately 20% appearing once. The source of the sample is a study of CD8 T cells in ankylosing spondylitis. The V end lost 0 bases, the J end lost 6 bases, and 13 bases lay between the germline ends. Germline CDR1 is SGHRS and CDR2 is YFSETQ. CDR3 length: 15 amino acids. The chain has TRBV5-1 and TRBJ1-5; perhaps TRBD1 as D (6 bases). Sequences were obtained from blood, either unsorted or a sorted T cell fraction (not recorded which). The sequence came from a male donor with ankylosing spondylitis or in good health (not recorded which). CDR3 amino acids: CASSLDPGAGQPQHF. The CDR3 nucleotides read TGCGCCAGCAGCTTGGACCCGGGGGCGGGTCAGCCCCAGCATTTT.